This TCR beta chain comes out of a study of memory CD4+ T cells and cytomegalovirus serostatus (dated by TCRdb to 2018 to 2020). For the study in its entirety: A total of 35 or so healthy Belgian adults, of whom 9 were CMV seropositive and roughly 25 were CMV seronegative, were included in the cohort. The study sequenced CD4+ memory TCRbeta repertoires of a Belgian cohort with known cytomegalovirus serostatus to replicate a published TCR-based CMV serostatus classifier. Results and caveats for the whole study, not just this receptor: Among the 150 to 200 previously reported CMV-associated TCRbeta sequences, approximately 70 showed up in the CD4+ memory repertoires, with each one found in between one and five individuals. The results were interpreted as suggesting that the CMV-associated TCR signature is largely present in the CD4+ memory repertoire. For CMV serostatus prediction, a median bootstrapped AUC of approximately 0.95 was reached with the original framework, and a median bootstrapped AUC of approximately 0.89 was reached with a US-trained random forest. Only CD4+CD45RO+ memory cells were sequenced, in contrast to the original study, in which naive and memory CD4+ and CD8+ populations were covered. On the Belgian cohort, the classifier based on the original framework reached a median bootstrapped AUC of approximately 0.94, with a 95% CI of 0.76-1.00.

In the case of this clone: Its antigen target is currently unknown. A read error may produce the germline difference seen at one junction end.

CDR1 is given as SEHNR and CDR2 as FQNEAQ, both from the germline V gene (reference sequence). The CDR3 holds 13 amino acids from the cysteine to the phenylalanine. CDR3 DNA only is kept here, 39 bases in frame from base 1. The Quick-DNA Microprep Kit was used to extract genomic DNA from the sorted cells. Amplification of TCRbeta DNA was done with the immunoSEQ hsTCRbeta kit, following the protocol from the manufacturer. TCRbeta libraries were sequenced on an Illumina MiSeq instrument. The source study handled its data this way. After out-of-frame sequences were removed, some 2 million distinct TCRbeta sequences remained, averaging about 66,813 per individual. Each individual was scored using the number of 170 or so previously reported CMV-associated TCRbeta sequences that the individual carried and the total number of productive distinct TCRbeta sequences. A beta-binomial model was reimplemented in Python, and scikit-learn random forests with default parameters were trained on US cohort data. On the Belgian cohort, classifier performance was reported as the median AUC, along with percentile confidence intervals, across 10,000 bootstrap iterations. TCRdb limited this immuneACCESS table to in-frame rearrangements with V and J called. A share of clones is missing; checked studies link under half to unresolved V genes, and the rest is unexplained. V, J and clone size are those of that table, while D and trimming were read from the DNA. The sample table shows some 50,000 clones, and roughly 74% are seen once. Of the sample, 0.9% to 1.5% is held by the ten largest clones.

Single viable CD3+CD4+CD8-CD45RO+ cells were sorted as memory CD4+ T cells on a FACSAria II. CMV serostatus was assessed using a Roche Elecsys assay, by which serum IgG against CMV pp150, pp28, p38 and p52 was detected. After the samples were thawed, total CD4+ T cells were enriched through positive selection using CD4 magnetic microbeads. The samples came from a different study that was designed specifically to examine the CD4+ T cell memory repertoire. Peripheral blood mononuclear cells were isolated and cryopreserved according to standard operating procedures, and serum was stored at -80 degrees C. The staining relied on CD3-PerCP (BW264/56), CD4-APC (RPA-T4), CD45RO-PE (UCHT1) and CD8-Pacific Orange (3B5) antibodies, and Sytox blue was used to exclude non-viable cells.

The TCR sequence derives from an adult in good health and CMV-seropositive. The receptor chain draws on TRBV7-9 and TRBJ1-1; TRBD1 might be the D gene, on 5 matching bases. The sample comprised memory CD4+ T cells from blood. At the DNA level, the sequence is TGTGCCAGCAGCCAATATGACAGCCCTGAGGCTTTCTTT. Its product reads: CASSQYDSPEAFF.